This TCR beta chain stems from a study of blood T cell repertoires in COVID-19. Study in general: Whether acute or convalescent, the COVID-19 samples came from the United States, Italy and Spain. Sources were T cells, B-cell-depleted T cells, or PBMCs; the material itself was cDNA or gDNA.

In the original analysis: Nucleated cell number was recorded as an estimate derived from reference gene primer amplification. Measured with immunoSEQ multiplex PCR; TCRdb has only the in-frame clones, and not every one. V, J and clone size are those of that table, while D and trimming were read from the DNA. The data show more than 200,000 clones, about four fifths seen once. CDR3 length equals 15 residues. Germline V gives CDR1 MDHEN, CDR2 SYDVKM. The trim removed 6 bases at V and 3 bases at J, leaving 8 bases unmatched. The clonotype was recovered from a woman in her 50s with acute or convalescent COVID-19. The gene calls are TRBV28 and TRBJ2-7, with TRBD2 matching 10 bases. Source material: peripheral blood. The CDR3 loop is CASSRTGTSDYEQYF. The CDR3 nucleotides are TGTGCCAGCAGCAGAACCGGGACTAGCGACTACGAGCAGTACTTC.